This T cell receptor beta chain was profiled in a study of cytomegalovirus exposure and HLA in healthy donors (TCRdb year 2017). For the study in its entirety: An earlier analysis of around 600 of the donors reported approximately 290 Gb of sequence data and some 120 million unique TCR beta sequences from about 179 million T cells. High-throughput TCR immunosequencing, statistical association of individual TCRs with disease status, and machine learning were combined to predict cytomegalovirus infection status. Besides the first cohort of some 670 subjects, a separate validation cohort made up of some 110 different subjects was used. Because of strong linkage in the cohort, four to six DR-DQ haplotypes were treated as single units for association and clustering. The study aimed to test whether cataloging public T cell receptors could reveal signatures of past pathogen exposure. Typing coverage varied by locus: roughly 629-640 donors for A, B, C, DRB1 and DQB1; around 560 for DQA1; nearly 610 for DPA1; 400 to 480 for DPB1. A later analysis re-analyzed previously published TCR beta repertoires from 666 donors and added high-resolution HLA genotyping to study TCR occurrence patterns. The study used immunosequencing to profile the T cell repertoires of hundreds of subjects and linked those repertoires to cytomegalovirus serostatus. A later genetic analysis used genome-wide SNP genotypes for 398 of the 666 donors, treating that subset as a discovery cohort. The genetic ancestry cluster associated with self-reported Caucasian donors included roughly 84% of the roughly 400 genotyped donors. Among over 350 genotyped donors of the cohort, an average of approximately 240,000 unique TCR beta nucleotide sequences were sequenced per donor, 15% to 20% of them non-productive. In the later analysis, no new phenotypic data were used to find candidate immune exposures; instead, reliance was placed on TCR beta sequences and their occurrence across donors. Approximately 330 gigabases of sequencing data and around 80 million unique TCR sequences made up an early release that covered approximately 700 HLA-typed donors. Alongside the repertoire data, information on donor age, sex, ethnicity and CMV serostatus was compiled. An earlier analysis of around 540 of the donors applied high-throughput TCR beta sequencing to assess whether each TCR beta V gene segment acted as functional or pseudogenic. HLA typing covered class I and class II loci at four-digit resolution. All discovery cohort repertoires had been generated on a single sequencing platform. What the study reported, not specific to this receptor: The sequencing pipeline was judged likely to have produced a cluster of highly shared sequence variants as a technical artifact. Because some donors lacked HLA typing at each locus, the association tests relied only on the typed subset. The presence/absence analyses assumed that sequencing depth was roughly uniform across donors, and that assumption may not be true. Most TCR sequences were seen in very few donors, while some public TCRs were found in many individuals. V-gene and J-gene trimming of TCR beta chains was associated with a missense DCLRE1C variant in a later genetic analysis, and the association was replicated in an independent cohort. The study listed approximately 150 TCR beta chains as associated with cytomegalovirus. A later genetic analysis reported fewer N-insertions in productive TCRs among donors in an Asian-associated ancestry cluster than the 666-donor mean. Three of the identified cytomegalovirus-associated TCR beta chains were confirmed in vitro to be specific for cytomegalovirus antigens. According to a later analysis, TCR association rates differed among HLA loci, with DRB1 alleles showing the most associated TCRs and HLA-C alleles showing the fewest. Because the 87-base-pair reads could not distinguish some IMGT-functional V segments, including TRBV6-2 and TRBV6-3, those segments were excluded. According to a later analysis, parvovirus B19, influenza, CMV and Epstein-Barr virus appeared linked to several top co-occurrence clusters. A later analysis found that most CMV-associated TCR beta chains appeared HLA-restricted, with HLA associations seemingly driven largely by CMV exposure. About 17 rarely observed V segments, including chromosome 9 orphons, were excluded from the earlier analysis of a few hundred of the donors because counts were too low. The classifier was reported to diagnose cytomegalovirus status with high specificity and sensitivity in both the original and validation cohorts. The authors suggested that the approach could potentially be generalized to other disease states and immunological phenotypes. The cohort was sequenced for TCR beta chains only, and without alpha or paired-chain data the features that could be detected were limited. When HLA alleles, especially DR and DQ, strongly co-occurred, TCR associations were difficult to assign to individual alleles. Correlated functional status among segregating V segments might be attributable to linkage disequilibrium, but an unknown experimental factor could not be ruled out. At a false discovery rate of 0.05, a later analysis linked 16,000 or so TCR beta sequences to specific HLA alleles. Immune exposure information for the cohort was limited to CMV serostatus. In an earlier analysis of around 600 of the donors, most TCR beta V segments appeared in productive rearrangements about 90% or about 30% of the time, broadly matching IMGT annotations. Compared with equally common non-associated chains, HLA-associated TCR beta chains in a later analysis were more clonally expanded and had lower generation probabilities. A further reported finding was that TCR beta sequences accurately predicted the HLA-A and HLA-B alleles for most subjects in the first cohort.

This clone was recorded only once. Its recognized antigen is unknown. No clone much larger than this one lies a single base away; base qualities are absent. In total, approximately 700 healthy bone marrow donors made up the cohort. All cohort members were sampled while nominally healthy, although unrecorded immune exposures were likely present. The donor tested CMV seropositive, placing the donor among the roughly 270 seropositive members of the cohort. A peripheral blood sample was provided by each donor, and peripheral blood mononuclear cells were used for TCR beta sequencing. The Qiagen DNeasy Blood Extraction Kit was used to extract genomic DNA from the blood cell samples. Library preparation used the immunoSEQ multiplex PCR assay. For the multiplex PCR, a mixture combining 60 forward primers for TCR Vbeta segments and 13 reverse primers for TCR Jbeta segments was used. A multiplex PCR assay on genomic DNA amplified the CDR3 region of rearranged TCR beta genes. On the Illumina HiSeq System, the amplified TCR beta libraries were sequenced as 87-base-pair reads. The paper's processing steps were these. Across the 670 or so repertoires, a later analysis counted roughly 77 million unique TCR beta chains, around 11 million of which were shared by at least two donors. Raw reads were error-corrected and collapsed into unique sequences by a nearest-neighbor algorithm in which closely related sequences were merged to remove PCR and sequencing errors. V, D and J gene segments were assigned by aligning CDR3 sequences to IMGT reference sequences. Each retained sequence needed at least a six-nucleotide match to both a V gene segment and a J gene segment. A rearrangement was called productive if the CDR3 had no stop codons and remained in frame with V and J, and every other rearrangement was called non-productive. CDR3 was defined by IMGT convention, running from the second conserved V-encoded cysteine to the conserved J-encoded phenylalanine. In an earlier analysis of around 640 of the donors, sequences lacking an unambiguous match to a single V gene segment were excluded. In an earlier analysis of some 590 of the donors, a V segment was called functional when productive rearrangements were above 56.7%, and segregating when the standard deviation between donors exceeded 5%. A statistical classification framework was built for diagnosing cytomegalovirus status from the catalog of TCR beta chain sequences. A later analysis assigned V and J genes by comparing TCR nucleotide sequences with IMGT/GENE-DB human TR gene sequences. The TCRdist pipeline was used in a later analysis to assign CDR3 sequences and most-parsimonious VDJ recombination scenarios. A later analysis defined each TCR beta chain by its CDR3 amino acid sequence plus V-gene family, and excluded reads lacking a unique V-gene family. As a way to deal with suspected cross-contamination and a sequencing artifact, a later analysis dropped roughly 620 nucleotide sequences that were highly shared and had low generation probability. A later analysis calculated a clonal expansion index for each public chain from normalized within-repertoire ranks of inferred template counts. In a later analysis, generation probabilities were computed with a VDJ recombination model fitted to out-of-frame rearrangements, and the resulting probabilities were checked against IGoR. In a later analysis, TCR-TCR, TCR-HLA and TCR-CMV co-occurrence was scored with hypergeometric tests, and a repertoire-size bias correction was applied to TCR pairs. A later analysis estimated false discovery rates by permuting HLA or CMV assignments 20 times. In a later analysis, co-occurring TCRs were grouped using DBSCAN, and TCRdist sequence similarity was added for clustering within HLA-allele-positive subsets. For co-occurrence clustering, repertoires with fewer than 30,000 or more than 120,000 public chains were excluded, along with several repertoires with anomalous nucleotide sharing. Held by TCRdb, this immuneACCESS table contains in-frame sequences only and omits some clones. Under half of the omission traces to an unresolved V gene where checked; the cause of the rest is unknown. V and J calls and clone size follow that table, whereas D and trimming were derived from the DNA. Within this sample are around 95,000 clones, with about four fifths of them counted one time only. The top ten clonotypes cover 4.1% of the sample.

CDR1 and CDR2, looked up from the germline V gene, are KGHSH and LQKENI. Deletion took 2 bases off V and 8 bases off J, with a span of 16 bases between the germline ends. Measured from the cysteine to the phenylalanine, the CDR3 is 15 residues long. CDR3 DNA only is kept here, 45 bases in frame from base 1. This clonotype was obtained from a woman aged 40-49 years in good health and CMV-seropositive. The sequenced material came from PBMCs. The receptor chain draws on TRBV18 and TRBJ2-1; matching of 5 bases hints at TRBD2 as the D gene. The sequence in DNA is TGTGCCAGCTCACCAGGTAGCGAGCTCTGGGATGAGCAGTTCTTC. Translated, this is CASSPGSELWDEQFF.